Below, 22 T cell receptor beta chains from the same sample are listed, as sequenced in a study of blood T cell repertoires in COVID-19 (dated by TCRdb to the early 2020s). The library was prepared using the immunoSEQ multiplex PCR assay. In TCRdb, the immuneACCESS table is reduced to in-frame sequences with V and J assigned. These tables do not hold every clone; where another copy was compared, an unresolved V gene accounts for under half, and the others remain unexplained. This sample holds 240,000 or so clones; 80% to 85% were observed only once. The ten top clones hold around 3.3% of the sample. Input material: peripheral blood. These receptor sequences come from a woman aged 18-30 years with acute or convalescent COVID-19.

The CDR3 here is CASSWTAGKAKNIQYF. The CDR3 nucleotides are TGTGCCAGCAGTTGGACAGCGGGGAAAGCCAAAAACATTCAGTACTTC. This chain links TRBV6-6 with TRBJ2-4; D is possibly TRBD2 (7 bases). The CDR3 loop spans 16 amino acids. The germline gives CDR1 MNHNY, CDR2 SVGAGI (reference sequence). Trimming took off 4 bases at V and 0 bases at J, with 13 bases between the two ends.

This chain joins TRBV5-5 and TRBJ1-6; 8 positions agree with TRBD1. There are 15 residues in the CDR3. Germline V gives CDR1 SGHKS, CDR2 YYEKEE (reference sequence). V was clipped by 4 bases and J by 6 bases; unmatched bases: 6. CDR3 region: CASSVGTGPNSPLHF. The CDR3 DNA is TGTGCCAGCAGCGTAGGGACAGGACCTAATTCACCCCTCCACTTT.

The chain joins TRBV25-1 to TRBJ1-1, with 7 nucleotides matching TRBD1. CDR3 length: 13 residues. With V trimmed by 6 bases and J by 0 bases, 1 base remained unmatched. CDR1 MGHDK and CDR2 SYGVNS come from the germline V gene. CDR3: CASRQGLNTEAFF. The CDR3 nucleotides are TGTGCCAGCAGACAGGGGCTGAACACTGAAGCTTTCTTT. Full variable domain (remainder filled in from reference TRBV25-1 and TRBJ1-1): EADIYQTPRYLVIGTGKKITLECSQTMGHDKMYWYQQDPGMELHLIHYSYGVNSTEKGDLSSESTVSRIRTEHFPLTLESARPSHTSQYLCASRQGLNTEAFFGQGTRLTVV.

The table lists this clone with a count of one. The genes are TRBV28 and TRBJ2-6; D is possibly TRBD2 (6 bases). Trimming took off 11 bases at V and 2 bases at J, with 19 bases between the two ends. Germline V lookup: CDR1 MDHEN, CDR2 SYDVKM. There are 16 residues in the CDR3. CDR3 sequence (DNA): TGTGCCGTAACCGGGACGGCGGGGCCTGGGGCCAACGTCCTGACTTTC. Encoded protein: CAVTGTAGPGANVLTF.

This chain joins TRBV4-3 and TRBJ1-2, with TRBD1 matching over 8 bases. CDR3 size: 17 residues. Germline V gives CDR1 LGHNA, CDR2 YSLEER. The V gene end was trimmed by 0 bases and the J gene end by 8 bases; junction bases not matched to a gene: 14. CDR3 nucleotide sequence: TGCGCCAGCAGCCAAGAGTTTATAGTCCAGGGGGCCGGGGGCTACACCTTC. This codes for CASSQEFIVQGAGGYTF.

There are a few counts of this clone. The chain couples TRBV13 to TRBJ1-3, with 12 bases matching TRBD1. V dropped 4 bases and J dropped 6; count of bases not matched to a gene: 4. The CDR3 totals 15 residues. Germline CDR1 PRHDT, CDR2 FYEKMQ (reference sequence). CDR3 amino acids: CASSSGTGGTNTIYF. CDR3 bases: TGTGCCAGCAGCTCCGGGACAGGGGGCACAAACACCATATATTTT.

The V call is TRBV5-8, the J call TRBJ2-2; 14 bases align to TRBD2. V lost 4 bases to trimming and J lost 5 bases; unmatched junction nucleotides: 7. The CDR3 extends over 17 amino acids. Germline V gene sequence: CDR1 SGHTS, CDR2 YDEGEE. CDR3 bases: TGTGCCAGCAGCCCGGGACTAGCGGGAGTTCGGACCGGGGAGCTGTTTTTT. Amino acid sequence: CASSPGLAGVRTGELFF. Based on the CDR3 plus reference TRBV5-8 and TRBJ2-2, the full variable domain is EAGVTQSPTHLIKTRGQQATLRCSPISGHTSVYWYQQALGLGLQFLLWYDEGEERNRGNFPPRFSGRQFPNYSSELNVNALELEDSALYLCASSPGLAGVRTGELFFGEGSRLTVL.

The CDR3 sequence: CASSPWTSGRREETQYF. CDR3 nucleotides: TGTGCCAGCAGCCCTTGGACTAGCGGGAGAAGGGAGGAGACCCAGTACTTC. The rearrangement links TRBV9 to TRBJ2-5; 13 positions match TRBD2. Germline V CDR1 and CDR2: SGDLS, YYNGEE. The J segment lost 5 bases and the V segment lost 4 bases, leaving 11 bases of the junction unmatched. The CDR3 runs 17 residues. Variable domain in full (rest from reference TRBV9 and TRBJ2-5): DSGVTQTPKHLITATGQRVTLRCSPRSGDLSVYWYQQSLDQGLQFLIQYYNGEERAKGNILERFSAQQFPDLHSELNLSSLELGDSALYFCASSPWTSGRREETQYFGPGTRLLVL.

This clone appeared a few times. Other DNA variants within this sample encode the same CDR3. The gene calls are TRBV6-1 and TRBJ2-7; TRBD2 aligns across 9 bases. The V and J ends lost 1 base and 1 base, in that order; junction bases with no gene match: 2. The CDR3 is 15 amino acids. Germline CDR1 is MNHNS and CDR2 is SASEGT. CDR3 bases: TGTGCCAGCAGTGAAGAGACTAGCGGTTCCTACGAGCAGTACTTC. Its protein is CASSEETSGSYEQYF.

The chain uses TRBV3-1 (or the pseudogene TRBV3-2) and TRBJ1-1; tentative D call: TRBD1 (5 bases). V was shortened by 6 bases and J by 4 bases, with 12 bases between the two germline ends. The CDR3 contains 13 residues. Germline V CDR1 and CDR2: LGHDT, YNNKEL (reference sequence). The DNA of the CDR3 is TGTGCCAGCAGACCCGGGGGGGGCACTGAAGCTTTCTTT. It encodes CASRPGGGTEAFF.

This clone was recorded once. This chain connects TRBV6-2 or TRBV6-3 to TRBJ2-3; 10 bases are a match to TRBD2. Looked up from germline, CDR1 is MNHEY and CDR2 is SVGEGT. The V and J ends lost 5 bases and 4 bases, in that order; junction bases with no gene match: 6. This CDR3 has 15 residues. The CDR3 loop reads CASSPAGGPADTQYF. The CDR3 DNA follows: TGTGCCAGCAGTCCAGCGGGAGGGCCCGCAGATACGCAGTATTTT.

This clone was picked up one time. The chain couples TRBV15 to TRBJ1-5; D call uncertain. In germline, CDR1 is LNHNV, CDR2 YYDKDF (reference sequence). V lost 5 bases and J 8 bases, leaving 16 bases between the germline ends. The CDR3 loop spans 14 amino acids. The CDR3 sequence: CATSLPGGFEPQHF. DNA of the CDR3: TGTGCCACCAGCCTCCCAGGTGGGTTTGAGCCCCAGCATTTT.

This clone appeared once. V is TRBV4-3 and J is TRBJ1-4; D uncertain. The CDR3 sequence is 16 residues long. Trimming pared 5 bases from V and 8 bases from J, leaving 21 bases between. Germline assignment: CDR1 LGHNA and CDR2 YSLEER. The CDR3 reads CASSTEGSGVSEKLFF. The CDR3 DNA reads TGCGCCAGCAGCACTGAAGGATCCGGGGTTAGCGAAAAACTGTTTTTT.

This chain uses TRBV6-4 with TRBJ2-7; TRBD2 aligns across 12 bases. The CDR3 totals 17 residues. The junction had 6 bases not matched to a gene; V was cut back by 2 bases and J by 1 base. The germline CDR1 and CDR2 sequences are MRHNA and SNTAGT. The CDR3 DNA is TGTGCCAGCAGTGACCCACCGGGACTAGCGGGTTCCTACGAGCAGTACTTC. Translating it yields CASSDPPGLAGSYEQYF.

This chain uses TRBV15 with TRBJ2-2; D ambiguous. This CDR3 is 17 amino acids long. V gave up 0 bases and J gave up 0 bases, with 11 bases separating them. Germline V gene sequence: CDR1 LNHNV, CDR2 YYDKDF (reference sequence). The CDR3 DNA follows: TGTGCCACCAGCAGAGATCCCCTGGCAGCGAACACCGGGGAGCTGTTTTTT. Amino acid sequence: CATSRDPLAANTGELFF.

This chain joins TRBV12-3 or TRBV12-4 and TRBJ2-7; D may be TRBD2 (6 bases). The CDR3 consists of 13 residues. V was shortened by 2 bases and J by 3 bases, with 8 bases between the two germline ends. DNA of the CDR3: TGTGCCAGCAGTTTACGGGAGTTCTACGAGCAGTACTTC. Protein: CASSLREFYEQYF.

The gene calls are TRBV7-9 and TRBJ1-6; D uncertain. The CDR3 spans 15 residues. V lost 3 bases, J lost 5 bases, and 11 bases lay in between. Germline values: CDR1 SEHNR, CDR2 FQNEAQ (reference sequence). CDR3 sequence: CASSFSGRNNSPLHF. The CDR3 DNA is TGTGCCAGCAGCTTCTCCGGGAGAAATAATTCACCCCTCCACTTT. The full variable domain, completed using reference TRBV7-9 and TRBJ1-6, is DTGVSQNPRHKITKRGQNVTFRCDPISEHNRLYWYRQTLGQGPEFLTYFQNEAQLEKSRLLSDRFSAERPKGSFSTLEIQRTEQGDSAMYLCASSFSGRNNSPLHFGNGTRLTVT.

This clone was seen a few times. The chain carries TRBV4-3 and TRBJ2-2; D is ambiguous. Trimming left V 1 base short and J 7 bases short, with 13 bases between. CDR3 length: 15 amino acids. In germline, CDR1 is LGHNA, CDR2 YSLEER. CDR3 loop: CASSQGNGYSGELFF. CDR3 in DNA: TGCGCCAGCAGCCAAGGCAATGGTTATAGCGGGGAGCTGTTTTTT.

V gene TRBV25-1 combines with J gene TRBJ2-2; TRBD1 agrees at 7 bases. Germline CDR1 MGHDK, CDR2 SYGVNS. This CDR3 region has 13 residues. Trimming removed 8 bases from V and 7 bases from J; junction bases left unmatched: 7. The CDR3 reads CASRGQWSGELFF. CDR3 nucleotides: TGTGCCAGCCGGGGACAGTGGAGCGGGGAGCTGTTTTTT.

The genes are TRBV5-6 and TRBJ2-7; D call uncertain. Trimming cost V 1 base and J 0 bases, with 11 bases left between them. The CDR3 spans 15 residues. CDR1 and CDR2 from the germline V gene are SGHDT and YYEEEE. For the CDR3, the DNA is TGTGCCAGCAGCTTGAGTCTCGGTTACTCCTACGAGCAGTACTTC. Its translation is CASSLSLGYSYEQYF.

The J gene is TRBJ1-3, the V gene TRBV15; 12 bases line up with TRBD1. The V gene end was trimmed by 2 bases and the J gene end by 6 bases; junction bases not matched to a gene: 8. CDR1 and CDR2 from the germline V gene are LNHNV and YYDKDF (reference sequence). The CDR3 runs 17 residues. This CDR3 reads CATSRSLGTGGENTIYF. DNA for the CDR3: TGTGCCACCAGCAGATCACTAGGGACAGGGGGCGAAAACACCATATATTTT.

In this sample, this clone turned up many times. The genes are TRBV3-1 (or the pseudogene TRBV3-2) and TRBJ2-3, with D unclear. The CDR3 extends over 13 amino acids. Looked up from germline, CDR1 is LGHDT and CDR2 is YNNKEL (reference sequence). Trimming pared 1 base from V and 4 bases from J, leaving 6 bases between. CDR3 nucleotide sequence: TGTGCCAGCAGCCAAGCCATTTCAGATACGCAGTATTTT. Protein product: CASSQAISDTQYF.